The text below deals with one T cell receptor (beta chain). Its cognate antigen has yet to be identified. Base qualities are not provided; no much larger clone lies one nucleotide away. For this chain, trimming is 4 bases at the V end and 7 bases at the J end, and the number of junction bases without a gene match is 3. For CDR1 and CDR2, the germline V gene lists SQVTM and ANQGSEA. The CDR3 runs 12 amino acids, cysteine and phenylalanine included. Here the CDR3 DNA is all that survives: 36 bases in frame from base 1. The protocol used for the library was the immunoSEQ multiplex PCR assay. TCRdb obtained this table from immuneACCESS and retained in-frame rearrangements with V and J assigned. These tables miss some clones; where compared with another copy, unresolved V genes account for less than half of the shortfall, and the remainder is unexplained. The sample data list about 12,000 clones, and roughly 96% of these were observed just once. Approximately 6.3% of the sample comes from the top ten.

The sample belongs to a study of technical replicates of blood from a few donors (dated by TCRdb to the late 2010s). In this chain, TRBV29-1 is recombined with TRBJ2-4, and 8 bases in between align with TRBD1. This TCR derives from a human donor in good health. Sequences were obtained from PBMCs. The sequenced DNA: TGCAGCGTTGTGACAGGGGTCAACATTCAGTACTTC. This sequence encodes CSVVTGVNIQYF.